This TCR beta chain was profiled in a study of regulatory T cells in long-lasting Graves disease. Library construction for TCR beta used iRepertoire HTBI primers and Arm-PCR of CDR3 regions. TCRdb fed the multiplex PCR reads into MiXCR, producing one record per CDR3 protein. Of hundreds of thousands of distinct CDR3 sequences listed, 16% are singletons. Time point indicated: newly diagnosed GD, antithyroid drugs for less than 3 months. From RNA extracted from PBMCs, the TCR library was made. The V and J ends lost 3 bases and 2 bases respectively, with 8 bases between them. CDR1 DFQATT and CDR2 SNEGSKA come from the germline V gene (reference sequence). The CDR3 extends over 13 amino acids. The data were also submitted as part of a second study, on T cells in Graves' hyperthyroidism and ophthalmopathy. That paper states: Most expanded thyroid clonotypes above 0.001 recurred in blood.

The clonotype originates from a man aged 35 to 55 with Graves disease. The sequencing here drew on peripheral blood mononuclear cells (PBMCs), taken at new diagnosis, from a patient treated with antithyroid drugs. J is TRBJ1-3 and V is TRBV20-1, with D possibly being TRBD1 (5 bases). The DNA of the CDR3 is TGCAGTGCTAGGGGGCAGGCTGGAAACACCATATATTTT. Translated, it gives CSARGQAGNTIYF.